This T cell receptor (beta chain) was found in a study of shared T cell receptors in the human thymus. The V gene lost 7 bases and the J gene lost 0 bases, with 7 bases spanning the gap. The V gene's germline CDR1 is MNHNY and CDR2 SVGAGI (reference sequence). The CDR3 runs to 13 residues. The method was immunoSEQ multiplex PCR; TCRdb's version includes in-frame clones alone and lacks a portion of them. The data contain 540,000 or so clones, 78% of them singletons. These same records also appear under a second study, on human thymus T cells.

The chain couples TRBV6-6 to TRBJ2-1; D call uncertain. The sequence was collected from a boy in the first two years of life with a congenital heart defect. The material sequenced was thymocytes. The CDR3 spells CASINSSYNEQFF. The DNA for the CDR3 is TGTGCCAGCATAAATAGCTCCTACAATGAGCAGTTCTTC.